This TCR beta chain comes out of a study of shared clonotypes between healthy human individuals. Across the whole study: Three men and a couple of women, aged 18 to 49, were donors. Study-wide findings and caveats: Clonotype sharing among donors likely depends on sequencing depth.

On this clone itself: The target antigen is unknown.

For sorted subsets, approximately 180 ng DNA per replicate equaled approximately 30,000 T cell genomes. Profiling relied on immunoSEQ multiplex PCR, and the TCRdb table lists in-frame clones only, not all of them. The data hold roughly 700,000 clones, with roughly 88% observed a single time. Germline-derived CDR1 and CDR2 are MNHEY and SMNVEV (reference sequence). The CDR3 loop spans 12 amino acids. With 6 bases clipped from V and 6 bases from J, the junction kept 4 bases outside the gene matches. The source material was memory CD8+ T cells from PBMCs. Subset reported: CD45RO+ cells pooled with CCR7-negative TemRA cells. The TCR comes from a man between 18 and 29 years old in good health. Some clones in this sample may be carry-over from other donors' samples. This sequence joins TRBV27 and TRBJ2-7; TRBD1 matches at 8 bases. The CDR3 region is CASRDRGSEQYF. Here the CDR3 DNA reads TGTGCCAGCAGAGACAGGGGTAGCGAGCAGTACTTC.